Listed below are T cell receptor beta chains from one sample, sequenced in a study of post-analysis software for immune sequencing data. TCRdb used MiXCR to reprocess the PCR reads, holding one entry per CDR3 protein. The sample has a few hundred thousand distinct CDR3 sequences; 35% to 45% are singletons. Material for sequencing was blood. Source of these receptors: a girl aged 2 to 10 with multiple sclerosis. CDR3s include the opening cysteine and the closing phenylalanine or tryptophan. A D gene is named only where the DNA matches it firmly. Clone size is given for some rows only: seen once, a few or many times, or a class if the clone is expanded.

d_call,clone_size,v_call,j_call,cdr3_aa,cdr3_nt
.,few,TRBV6-6,TRBJ2-3,CASRQLGNTQYF,TGTGCCAGCAGACAGCTAGGAAATACGCAGTATTTT
.,.,TRBV5-1,TRBJ1-2,CASSQEAVKGGYTF,TGCGCCAGCAGCCAGGAGGCGGTAAAGGGCGGCTACACCTTC
.,few,TRBV6-5,TRBJ2-1,CASSYSINTGYRYNEQFF,TGTGCCAGCAGTTACTCGATCAACACAGGGTACCGATACAATGAGCAGTTCTTC
.,.,TRBV25-1,TRBJ2-7,CASSEVDNPYEQYF,TGTGCCAGCAGTGAAGTAGACAATCCCTACGAGCAGTACTTC
TRBD1,.,TRBV5-1,TRBJ2-1,CASSSGTGVYNEQFF,TGCGCCAGCAGCTCCGGGACAGGGGTTTACAATGAGCAGTTCTTC
TRBD1,.,TRBV7-2,TRBJ2-7,CASSSGQAHYEQYF,TGTGCCAGCAGCTCTGGACAGGCCCACTACGAGCAGTACTTC
TRBD1,.,TRBV7-2,TRBJ2-7,CASSLFEDRGRSEQYF,TGTGCCAGCAGCTTATTCGAGGACAGGGGTAGGAGCGAGCAGTACTTC
.,.,TRBV20-1,TRBJ1-2,CNARHNYGYTF,TGCAATGCTAGACATAACTATGGCTACACCTTC
.,once,TRBV27,TRBJ2-1,CASSFFRARSSYNEQFF,TGTGCCAGCAGTTTCTTCAGGGCCCGGAGCTCCTACAATGAGCAGTTCTTC
.,few,TRBV30,TRBJ1-2,CAWSPGLRPHGYTF,TGTGCCTGGAGTCCAGGGTTGAGACCTCATGGCTACACCTTC
.,.,TRBV27,TRBJ1-4,CASSLYPGARYEKRFF,TGTGCCAGCAGTTTATATCCGGGGGCGCGGTATGAAAAACGGTTTTTT
.,few,TRBV9,TRBJ1-1,CASGSGMGNTEAFF,TGTGCCAGCGGGAGCGGGATGGGTAACACTGAAGCTTTCTTT
.,.,TRBV6-6,TRBJ1-5,CASSERGRRSNQPQHF,TGTGCCAGCAGCGAGCGCGGACGGCGAAGCAATCAGCCCCAGCATTTT
.,.,TRBV20-1,TRBJ2-1,CSARDLGGPSLYNEQFF,TGCAGTGCTAGAGATCTCGGGGGCCCCTCGCTCTACAATGAGCAGTTCTTC
TRBD2,once,TRBV3-1,TRBJ2-3,CASSPSPGLVGASTDTQYF,TGTGCCAGCAGCCCCTCACCGGGACTAGTGGGGGCAAGCACAGATACGCAGTATTTT
TRBD1,few,TRBV20-1,TRBJ2-1,CSARDRGTGYYNEQFF,TGCAGTGCTAGAGATCGGGGGACAGGGTACTACAATGAGCAGTTCTTC